Following are 14 T cell receptor beta chains from one sample sequenced in a study of blood T cell repertoires in COVID-19. Sequenced by immunoSEQ multiplex PCR; TCRdb stores in-frame clones only, minus some. The sample records around 500,000 clones, 75% to 90% being singletons. Source material: PBMCs or T cells enriched from blood (not recorded which). These receptors all come from a woman aged 55-70 years who had recovered from COVID-19.

The genes are TRBV7-8 and TRBJ2-3; 7 nucleotides align to TRBD1. With V trimmed by 2 bases and J by 4 bases, 12 bases remained unmatched. Germline CDR1 is SGHVS and CDR2 is FQNEAQ. This CDR3 spans 17 amino acids. The CDR3 spells CASSLHRRQGDSDTQYF. CDR3 coding DNA: TGTGCCAGCAGCTTACATCGCAGACAGGGCGACTCAGATACGCAGTATTTT.

This clone came up once. The V gene is TRBV11-2, the J gene TRBJ2-5; 8 bases align to TRBD2. The V and J ends lost 6 bases and 2 bases, in that order; junction bases with no gene match: 8. CDR3 length equals 15 residues. The germline V gene encodes CDR1 SGHAT and CDR2 FQNNGV. The CDR3 DNA follows: TGTGCCAGCAGATACCTAGCGGGCGAACAAGAGACCCAGTACTTC. This sequence encodes CASRYLAGEQETQYF.

The chain has TRBV14 and TRBJ1-1, with D possibly matching TRBD1 (6 bases). The CDR3 is 17 amino acids. CDR1 and CDR2 from the germline V gene are SGHDN and FVKESK. Trimming pared 4 bases from V and 0 bases from J, leaving 18 bases between. The CDR3 is CASSLLLLDSLNTEAFF. The CDR3 region has the DNA TGTGCCAGCAGCCTGTTATTATTGGACAGTTTGAACACTGAAGCTTTCTTT.

This clone is a singleton in its sample. The chain joins TRBV5-1 to TRBJ1-5; D possibly corresponds to TRBD1 (6 bases). Per the germline V gene, CDR1 is SGHRS and CDR2 is YFSETQ. The CDR3 consists of 15 residues. The V and J ends lost 0 bases and 9 bases respectively, with 16 bases between them. CDR3: CASSLGDLVGGPQHF. The CDR3 DNA sequence: TGCGCCAGCAGCTTGGGCGATTTAGTAGGGGGGCCCCAGCATTTT.

V is TRBV5-1 and J is TRBJ2-1; TRBD2 is a possible D gene (6 bases). V was cut by 2 bases and J by 7 bases, with 10 bases left in between. Germline lookup yields CDR1 SGHRS and CDR2 YFSETQ. The CDR3 loop spans 13 amino acids. The CDR3 reads CASSFNRENEQFF. In nucleotides, the CDR3 is TGCGCCAGCAGCTTCAACCGGGAGAATGAGCAGTTCTTC.

This chain connects TRBV27 to TRBJ1-1, with 7 positions matching TRBD1. Trimming took 6 bases from V and 1 from J; bases not matched to a gene: 2. Per germline, CDR1 MNHEY and CDR2 SMNVEV (reference sequence). The CDR3 spans 13 residues. CDR3 bases: TGTGCCAGCAGGGGACAGTGGAACACTGAAGCTTTCTTT. Translating gives CASRGQWNTEAFF.

The rearrangement uses TRBV19 and TRBJ2-7, with D possibly matching TRBD1 (6 bases). Germline CDR1 is LNHDA and CDR2 is SQIVND (reference sequence). The CDR3 covers 13 residues. Trimming pared 3 bases from V and 6 bases from J, leaving 12 bases between. The CDR3 DNA is TGTGCCAGTAGTATGCTGGGGGCGGTCGAGCAGTACTTC. Protein sequence: CASSMLGAVEQYF.

This clone appeared a single time. V is TRBV3-1 (or the pseudogene TRBV3-2) and J is TRBJ1-1, with D maybe TRBD1 (5 bases). CDR3 length: 12 residues. The germline gives CDR1 LGHDT, CDR2 YNNKEL (reference sequence). The V gene lost 0 bases and the J gene lost 11 bases, with 10 bases spanning the gap. The CDR3 DNA is TGTGCCAGCAGCCAAGATAAAGGGGCGGCTTTCTTT. It translates to CASSQDKGAAFF.

This chain joins TRBV6-5 and TRBJ1-2; tentatively, D is TRBD1 (6 bases). V was pared by 7 bases and J by 4 bases, with 19 bases between. CDR3 size: 15 residues. Germline CDR1 MNHEY, CDR2 SVGAGI. The CDR3 region is CASTGTGIPIYGYTF. The DNA of the CDR3 is TGTGCCAGCACTGGTACAGGGATTCCCATCTATGGCTACACCTTC.

The V gene is TRBV5-6, the J gene TRBJ1-2; 7 bases match TRBD1. Germline CDR1 SGHDT, CDR2 YYEEEE. With 2 bases clipped from V and 6 bases from J, the junction kept 10 bases outside the gene matches. This CDR3 contains 15 residues. The CDR3 DNA reads as TGTGCCAGCAGCTTACGAGGGGGCGCCGTCAATGGCTACACCTTC. It encodes CASSLRGGAVNGYTF.

The rearrangement uses TRBV30 and TRBJ1-5; TRBD1 is a possible D gene (5 bases). The CDR3 runs 14 residues. With 2 bases removed from V and 1 base from J, the gap between germline ends came to 9 bases. Looked up from germline, CDR1 is GTSNPN and CDR2 is SVGIG (reference sequence). CDR3 bases: TGTGCCTGGAGTAACGGGGGGAGCAATCAGCCCCAGCATTTT. It codes for CAWSNGGSNQPQHF.

The chain combines TRBV30 with TRBJ2-3; TRBD2 is a possible D gene (6 bases). V was pared by 5 bases and J by 3 bases, with 15 bases between. The germline CDR1 and CDR2 sequences are GTSNPN and SVGIG (reference sequence). There are 14 residues in the CDR3. CDR3 sequence: CAWGSGVSTDTQYF. The CDR3 bases are TGTGCCTGGGGCTCGGGGGTGAGTACAGATACGCAGTATTTT.

This clone was detected once. This rearrangement joins TRBV30 to TRBJ1-2; 7 bases fit TRBD1. Germline V gene lookup returns CDR1 GTSNPN and CDR2 SVGIG (reference sequence). V lost 0 bases and J lost 4; bases outside the gene matches: 8. This CDR3 contains 15 residues. The DNA for the CDR3 is TGTGCCTGGAGTGTACCCCTCACAGGGGTCTATGGCTACACCTTC. Encoded protein: CAWSVPLTGVYGYTF.

J is TRBJ2-3 and V is TRBV5-1, with 9 bases fitting TRBD2. Germline V lookup: CDR1 SGHRS, CDR2 YFSETQ. The CDR3 extends over 16 amino acids. V gave up 5 bases and J gave up 2 bases; unmatched junction bases: 9. The CDR3 reads CASRRTSGPHTDTQYF. The CDR3 DNA follows: TGCGCCAGCAGGCGAACTAGCGGGCCTCACACAGATACGCAGTATTTT. Based on the CDR3 plus reference TRBV5-1 and TRBJ2-3, the full variable domain is KAGVTQTPRYLIKTRGQQVTLSCSPISGHRSVSWYQQTPGQGLQFLFEYFSETQRNKGNFPGRFSGRQFSNSRSEMNVSTLELGDSALYLCASRRTSGPHTDTQYFGPGTRLTVL.